The 6 T cell receptor beta chains reported below all come from one sample, sequenced in a study of blood T cell repertoires in COVID-19 (dated by TCRdb to the early 2020s). Library method: the immunoSEQ multiplex PCR assay. The immuneACCESS repertoire file appears here via TCRdb, limited to in-frame rearrangements. These files lack a portion of the clones; in checked studies, under half of the deficit traces to unresolved V genes, and the cause of the others is not known. The sample table shows roughly 180,000 clones, and roughly 80% are seen once. The top ten constitute roughly 6% of the sample. The specimen sequenced was PBMCs or T cells enriched from blood (not recorded which). Receptors originate from a woman aged 35 to 49 with acute COVID-19.

V and J are TRBV14 and TRBJ1-2; D uncertain. V lost 1 base to trimming and J lost 7 bases, with 10 bases between them. This CDR3 has 13 amino acids. Germline values: CDR1 SGHDN, CDR2 FVKESK. The chain's CDR3 is CASSQAGAGGYTF. CDR3 DNA: TGTGCCAGCAGCCAAGCTGGCGCGGGTGGCTACACCTTC.

The chain has TRBV19 and TRBJ1-1; D is undetermined. The germline V gene has CDR1 LNHDA and CDR2 SQIVND (reference sequence). Trimming pared 7 bases from V and 2 bases from J, leaving 5 bases between. The CDR3 has 11 residues. DNA of the CDR3: TGTGCCAGTATTGGCAACACTGAAGCTTTCTTT. It encodes CASIGNTEAFF.

This clone was detected only a few times. The chain carries TRBV2 and TRBJ2-1; TRBD2 might be the D (7 bases). Germline-derived CDR1 and CDR2 are SNHLY and FYNNEI. V lost 2 bases and J 4 bases, leaving 12 bases between the germline ends. The CDR3 totals 15 residues. The CDR3 DNA reads as TGTGCCAGCAGTGAATGGGCGGGGGCTTACAATGAGCAGTTCTTC. This translates into CASSEWAGAYNEQFF. Full variable domain (missing parts from reference TRBV2 and TRBJ2-1): EPEVTQTPSHQVTQMGQEVILRCVPISNHLYFYWYRQILGQKVEFLVSFYNNEISEKSEIFDDQFSVERPDGSNFTLKIRSTKLEDSAMYFCASSEWAGAYNEQFFGPGTRLTVL.

The V and J genes are TRBV11-2 and TRBJ2-7; TRBD2 matches at 12 bases. V shed 5 bases, J shed 2 bases, and the junction held 4 bases outside the gene matches. The CDR3 spans 15 residues. Germline V CDR1 and CDR2: SGHAT, FQNNGV. The CDR3 here is CASSQLAGGAYEQYV. CDR3 in DNA: TGTGCCAGCAGCCAACTAGCGGGAGGTGCCTACGAGCAGTACGTC.

This chain links TRBV12-3 or TRBV12-4 with TRBJ1-1; the D is unclear. This CDR3 is 13 amino acids long. V was pared by 5 bases and J by 10 bases, with 17 bases between. As DNA, the CDR3 is TGTGCCAGCAGTCCACTAGGCCCCCAAATAGCTTTCTTT. Its protein product is CASSPLGPQIAFF.

This chain links TRBV7-8 with TRBJ1-2; TRBD1 aligns across 7 bases. V lost 5 bases and J lost 0; bases outside the gene matches: 3. CDR1 SGHVS and CDR2 FQNEAQ come from the germline V gene. The CDR3 sequence is 14 residues long. Here the CDR3 DNA reads TGTGCCAGCAGCCAGGGGGAAACTAACTATGGCTACACCTTC. Protein sequence: CASSQGETNYGYTF. The full variable domain, its missing parts supplied by reference TRBV7-8 and TRBJ1-2, is GAGVSQSPRYKVAKRGQDVALRCDPISGHVSLFWYQQALGQGPEFLTYFQNEAQLDKSGLPSDRFFAERPEGSVSTLKIQRTQQEDSAVYLCASSQGETNYGYTFGSGTRLTVV.